One sample yielded the 30 T cell receptor beta chains listed below, sequenced in a study of siplizumab effects on memory and regulatory T cells. Generated by immunoSEQ multiplex PCR, the TCRdb table keeps only in-frame clones and is missing some. The sample carries 95,000 to 130,000 clones, approximately 94% recorded once. Material for sequencing was non-Treg CD4+ T cells sorted from blood. These receptors originate from a human donor in good health.

The chain employs TRBV7-3 and TRBJ1-5; D not resolved. The CDR3 length is 13 residues. In germline, CDR1 is SGHTA, CDR2 FQGTGA. V was cut by 6 bases and J by 5 bases, with 11 bases left in between. CDR3 in amino acids: CASSSGRDQPQHF. The DNA of the CDR3 is TGTGCCAGCAGTTCTGGACGGGATCAGCCCCAGCATTTT.

This clone was seen a few times. The chain uses TRBV11-2 and TRBJ2-1; 8 positions agree with TRBD2. The CDR3 runs to 15 residues. V shed 3 bases and J 7 bases; nucleotides not matched to a gene: 8. Per the germline V gene, CDR1 is SGHAT and CDR2 is FQNNGV. The chain's CDR3 is CASSLGTGGLNEQFF. The CDR3 DNA follows: TGTGCCAGCAGCTTGGGAACGGGGGGGCTGAATGAGCAGTTCTTC.

J is TRBJ2-3 and V is TRBV7-2; D unclear. V lost 2 bases, J lost 1 base, and 10 bases lay in between. This CDR3 region has 15 residues. The V gene's germline CDR1 is SGHTA and CDR2 FQGNSA. Here the CDR3 reads CASSLSSARTDTQYF. DNA of the CDR3: TGTGCCAGCAGCTTATCTTCAGCCCGCACAGATACGCAGTATTTT.

The rearrangement uses TRBV2 and TRBJ1-1; TRBD1 agrees at 11 bases. J lost 7 bases, V lost 6 bases, and 7 bases had no gene match. The CDR3 is 14 residues long. Per germline, CDR1 SNHLY and CDR2 FYNNEI. CDR3 amino acids: CASSVDRGQGEAFF. The CDR3 region has the DNA TGTGCCAGCAGCGTGGACAGGGGGCAGGGTGAAGCTTTCTTT.

The chain carries TRBV5-4 and TRBJ1-2; D might be TRBD1 (5 bases). V lost 0 bases, J lost 4 bases, and 10 bases lay in between. This CDR3 is built from 14 residues. Germline CDR1 and CDR2: SGHNT and YYREEE (reference sequence). The CDR3 loop reads CASSLAGGIYGYTF. The CDR3 region has the DNA TGTGCCAGCAGCTTGGCCGGGGGGATCTATGGCTACACCTTC. Full variable domain (remainder filled in from reference TRBV5-4 and TRBJ1-2): ETGVTQSPTHLIKTRGQQVTLRCSSQSGHNTVSWYQQALGQGPQFIFQYYREEENGRGNFPPRFSGLQFPNYSSELNVNALELDDSALYLCASSLAGGIYGYTFGSGTRLTVV.

V and J are TRBV2 and TRBJ1-6; D might be TRBD1 (5 bases). The V end lost 8 bases, the J end lost 7 bases, and 18 bases lay between the germline ends. There are 15 residues in the CDR3. CDR1 is SNHLY, CDR2 FYNNEI, per germline. The CDR3 reads CASSLRDGENSPLHF. Here the CDR3 DNA reads TGTGCCAGCTCCCTCCGGGACGGGGAAAATTCACCCCTCCACTTT.

The chain joins TRBV6-1 to TRBJ2-3; 7 bases are a match to TRBD2. The germline V gene has CDR1 MNHNS and CDR2 SASEGT. The CDR3 is 16 amino acids. V lost 4 bases, J lost 0 bases, and 7 bases stayed unmatched. The CDR3 DNA follows: TGTGCCAGCAGTGGCGGGACTAAACCGAGCACAGATACGCAGTATTTT. This codes for CASSGGTKPSTDTQYF.

The chain is built from TRBV7-2 and TRBJ2-7; a possible D gene is TRBD1 (5 bases). The germline V gene encodes CDR1 SGHTA and CDR2 FQGNSA. This CDR3 has 13 amino acids. V was pared by 1 base and J by 6 bases, with 10 bases between. CDR3 coding DNA: TGTGCCAGCAGCTTAGAGTTCAGGGCCGAGCAGTACTTC. This translates into CASSLEFRAEQYF.

This chain connects TRBV18 to TRBJ2-3; D not certain. The CDR3 contains 11 residues. Looked up from germline, CDR1 is KGHSH and CDR2 is LQKENI. V lost 3 bases to trimming and J lost 6 bases, with 4 bases between them. The CDR3 loop is CASSPKDTQYF. As DNA, the CDR3 is TGTGCCAGCTCACCCAAGGATACGCAGTATTTT.

J is TRBJ2-3 and V is TRBV6-1; 7 nucleotides match TRBD1. The V and J ends lost 7 bases and 1 base, in that order; junction bases with no gene match: 5. Germline V CDR1 and CDR2: MNHNS, SASEGT. This CDR3 is 14 amino acids long. The CDR3 loop is CASTLDRGTDTQYF. For the CDR3, the DNA is TGTGCCAGCACCCTAGACAGGGGCACAGATACGCAGTATTTT.

CDR3 residues: CASSPRGGDLRNQPQHF. Written as DNA, the CDR3 is TGTGCCAGCAGCCCCCGGGGGGGGGATTTACGCAATCAGCCCCAGCATTTT. The chain employs TRBV7-2 and TRBJ1-5; TRBD1 is a possible D gene (5 bases). Germline lookup yields CDR1 SGHTA and CDR2 FQGNSA. The CDR3 runs 17 residues. V lost 5 bases, J lost 2 bases, and 19 bases lay in between.

The chain combines TRBV30 with TRBJ2-5, with D unresolved. The germline CDR1 and CDR2 sequences are GTSNPN and SVGIG (reference sequence). Trimming cost V 1 base and J 5 bases, with 8 bases left between them. CDR3 length: 12 residues. The chain's CDR3 is CAWSDSVETQYF. CDR3 coding DNA: TGTGCCTGGAGTGACAGCGTGGAGACCCAGTACTTC.

The CDR3 loop is CASRLVGSPLHF. CDR3 in DNA: TGTGCCAGCAGGCTGGTGGGTTCACCCCTCCACTTT. The V gene is TRBV6-5, the J gene TRBJ1-6; D uncertain. Germline CDR1 and CDR2: MNHEY and SVGAGI. CDR3 length: 12 residues. Trimming shortened V by 6 bases and J by 9 bases, and 9 bases separated the two germline ends.

The rearrangement uses TRBV11-2 and TRBJ2-5; D might be TRBD1 or TRBD2, each matching 5 bases. CDR1 and CDR2 (germline): SGHAT, FQNNGV. The CDR3 covers 13 residues. Trimming took off 10 bases at V and 0 bases at J, with 12 bases between the two ends. In DNA, the CDR3 is TGTGCCACCTTGGGACCCAACCAAGAGACCCAGTACTTC. Protein sequence: CATLGPNQETQYF.

This sequence joins TRBV11-3 and TRBJ2-5, with 7 bases matching TRBD2. CDR1 and CDR2 (germline): SGHNT, YENEEA. V was clipped by 3 bases and J by 2 bases; unmatched bases: 9. There are 16 residues in the CDR3. In DNA, the CDR3 is TGTGCCAGCAGCTTTAGCGGGCCGGGGGATCAAGAGACCCAGTACTTC. Its protein product is CASSFSGPGDQETQYF.

This chain joins TRBV5-1 and TRBJ2-7; D remains ambiguous. Trimming pared 2 bases from V and 3 bases from J, leaving 9 bases between. The CDR3 is made up of 13 amino acids. Germline assignment: CDR1 SGHRS and CDR2 YFSETQ. CDR3 DNA sequence: TGCGCCAGCAGCTTTGGGTCAGGCTACGAGCAGTACTTC. The encoded protein is CASSFGSGYEQYF.

The CDR3 here is CSVAEGARITGELFF. The CDR3 DNA sequence: TGCAGCGTTGCAGAGGGGGCGAGGATCACCGGGGAGCTGTTTTTT. This chain connects TRBV29-1 to TRBJ2-2, with TRBD1 matching 7 bases. V was pared by 4 bases and J by 4 bases, with 9 bases of the junction left unmatched. From germline, CDR1 is SQVTM and CDR2 ANQGSEA. The CDR3 runs to 15 residues.

The chain employs TRBV5-1 and TRBJ2-3, with D tentatively TRBD1 or TRBD2 (5 bases each). Germline CDR1 reads SGHRS; CDR2 reads YFSETQ. V lost 4 bases and J lost 0, with 12 bases in between. CDR3 size: 15 residues. The CDR3 spells CASSGDRKSTDTQYF. DNA for the CDR3: TGCGCCAGCAGCGGGGACCGAAAGAGCACAGATACGCAGTATTTT.

J is TRBJ2-1 and V is TRBV19; TRBD2 might be the D (6 bases). Trimming left V 3 bases short and J 6 bases short, with 24 bases between. Germline V gives CDR1 LNHDA, CDR2 SQIVND (reference sequence). This CDR3 region has 18 residues. The CDR3 sequence is CASSIFPLGRDNRNEQFF. The DNA of the CDR3 is TGTGCCAGTAGTATTTTCCCACTCGGGAGAGACAATCGCAATGAGCAGTTCTTC.

The CDR3 region is CASSQLAPNTGELFF. In nucleotides, the CDR3 is TGTGCCAGCAGCCAACTAGCGCCGAACACCGGGGAGCTGTTTTTT. The chain joins TRBV6-4 to TRBJ2-2; TRBD2 matches at 7 bases. The CDR3 consists of 15 residues. Germline CDR1 MRHNA, CDR2 SNTAGT. V lost 6 bases to trimming and J lost 0 bases; unmatched junction nucleotides: 4.

The chain employs TRBV9 and TRBJ1-2; D may be TRBD1 (6 bases). The CDR3 is 15 residues long. In germline, CDR1 is SGDLS, CDR2 YYNGEE. V was trimmed by 4 bases and J by 2 bases, leaving 15 bases between them. The CDR3 sequence: CASSPGQLRNYGYTF. For the CDR3, the DNA is TGTGCCAGCAGCCCTGGACAGTTAAGGAACTATGGCTACACCTTC.

V is TRBV5-1 and J is TRBJ2-3, with 8 bases that match TRBD1. Germline assignment: CDR1 SGHRS and CDR2 YFSETQ. The CDR3 sequence is 15 residues long. V trimming: 4 bases; J trimming: 2 bases; junction bases outside the gene matches: 6. The CDR3 protein is CASSEGQGNTDTQYF. In nucleotides, the CDR3 is TGCGCCAGCAGCGAAGGACAGGGTAACACAGATACGCAGTATTTT. Supplemented by reference TRBV5-1 and TRBJ2-3, the full variable domain reads KAGVTQTPRYLIKTRGQQVTLSCSPISGHRSVSWYQQTPGQGLQFLFEYFSETQRNKGNFPGRFSGRQFSNSRSEMNVSTLELGDSALYLCASSEGQGNTDTQYFGPGTRLTVL.

The chain joins TRBV9 to TRBJ2-2; D is ambiguous. The CDR3 runs to 13 residues. With 4 bases removed from V and 0 bases from J, the gap between germline ends came to 4 bases. Looked up from germline, CDR1 is SGDLS and CDR2 is YYNGEE. DNA for the CDR3: TGTGCCAGCAGCCCGCCGAACACCGGGGAGCTGTTTTTT. This sequence encodes CASSPPNTGELFF.

The rearrangement joins TRBV7-3 to TRBJ2-2, with a possible D match to TRBD2 (6 bases). The CDR3 contains 16 residues. V lost 1 base and J lost 1, with 10 bases in between. Germline V gene data show CDR1 as SGHTA and CDR2 as FQGTGA. CDR3 coding DNA: TGTGCCAGCAGCTTAAATGGGGGGAAGAACACCGGGGAGCTGTTTTTT. Translation: CASSLNGGKNTGELFF. Looking up the rest from reference TRBV7-3 and TRBJ2-2 gives the full variable domain: GAGVSQTPSNKVTEKGKYVELRCDPISGHTALYWYRQSLGQGPEFLIYFQGTGAADDSGLPNDRFFAVRPEGSVSTLKIQRTERGDSAVYLCASSLNGGKNTGELFFGEGSRLTVL.

The rearrangement uses TRBV19 and TRBJ2-2; possibly TRBD1 for D (6 bases). The CDR3 sequence is 15 residues long. V was trimmed by 6 bases and J by 0 bases, leaving 11 bases between them. Germline V gives CDR1 LNHDA, CDR2 SQIVND (reference sequence). The CDR3 region has the DNA TGTGCCAGTAGGCGACAGGCTTCGAACACCGGGGAGCTGTTTTTT. Protein product: CASRRQASNTGELFF.

CDR3 bases: TGCGCCAGCAGCCAGTTCAGGGGGCCCACTGAAGCTTTCTTT. Translation: CASSQFRGPTEAFF. The V gene is TRBV4-1, the J gene TRBJ1-1, with 8 bases lining up with TRBD1. V lost 3 bases, J lost 4 bases, and 4 bases stayed unmatched. The CDR3 is made up of 14 amino acids. Germline V CDR1 and CDR2: MGHRA, YSYEKL.

This chain uses TRBV7-3 with TRBJ2-1; 11 positions agree with TRBD2. The CDR3 covers 16 residues. The V and J ends lost 0 bases and 4 bases, in that order; junction bases with no gene match: 2. From germline, CDR1 is SGHTA and CDR2 FQGTGA. This CDR3 reads CASSLTRLAGYNEQFF. CDR3 nucleotide sequence: TGTGCCAGCAGCTTAACGAGACTAGCGGGGTACAATGAGCAGTTCTTC.

The rearrangement links TRBV6-5 to TRBJ2-5; the D gene is possibly TRBD1 (5 bases). Germline values: CDR1 MNHEY, CDR2 SVGAGI. The CDR3 loop spans 13 amino acids. Trimming pared 6 bases from V and 5 bases from J, leaving 13 bases between. The CDR3 DNA reads TGTGCCAGCAGCCGGACATTGCTCGAGACCCAGTACTTC. It encodes CASSRTLLETQYF.

The chain couples TRBV5-4 to TRBJ2-5, with TRBD2 matching 8 bases. In germline, CDR1 is SGHNT, CDR2 YYREEE (reference sequence). Losses at the gene ends were 4 bases for V and 2 bases for J; bases not matched to a gene: 10. This CDR3 is built from 16 residues. CDR3 bases: TGTGCCAGCAGCCGAGACCCGGGACTAGTACAAGAGACCCAGTACTTC. Its protein is CASSRDPGLVQETQYF.

This clone was seen a single time. V usage is TRBV5-4 and J usage is TRBJ1-1, with D possibly matching TRBD1 (6 bases). The CDR3 is made up of 13 amino acids. Trimming pared 4 bases from V and 1 base from J, leaving 8 bases between. Germline-derived CDR1 and CDR2 are SGHNT and YYREEE (reference sequence). The DNA of the CDR3 is TGTGCCAGCAGCGTGGACAGGAACACTGAAGCTTTCTTT. It is translated as CASSVDRNTEAFF.